This T cell receptor (beta chain) was obtained from a study of blood T cell repertoires in COVID-19 (dated by TCRdb to about 2020). Looking at the study overall: Collaborator samples came from the United States, Italy and Spain and covered acute and convalescent phases of COVID-19. The dataset comprised deeply sampled blood TCRbeta repertoires from subjects exposed to, actively infected with, or recovered from COVID-19. A freely available public database, intended as a resource for researchers studying the immune response to SARS-CoV-2, is where the repertoires were released. Where HLA class I and class II types were available, the types were taken from metadata supplied by the sample provider, not from assay-based typing. Samples came from the ongoing ImmuneRACE study (first 160 participants) plus 1,254 subjects from 6 global collaborators. Nearly every sample came with metadata listing a de-identified subject ID, COVID-19 status, age in years and sex. The material from the prospective study consisted of cDNA or gDNA derived from T cells, B-cell-depleted T cells, or PBMCs.

Another Seattle source contributed samples from volunteer blood donors who had recovered from COVID-19. Whole blood was collected in K2EDTA tubes by collaborating institutions according to the institutions' own protocols. For TCRbeta analysis, collaborators shipped samples as frozen whole blood, isolated PBMCs, or DNA extracted from either of those sample types. On the study overall, not on this receptor specifically: The quantity of clinical and demographic metadata differed by source and by participant and was supplied without curation.

Trimming takes 5 bases from V and 0 bases from J, and the germline ends sit 22 bases apart. The CDR3 covers 18 residues, taking in both the cysteine and the phenylalanine. CDR3 DNA only is kept here, 54 bases in frame from base 1. Looking up the germline V gene (reference sequence) yields CDR1 MNHEY and CDR2 SMNVEV. TCRbeta CDR3 regions were amplified from genomic DNA using the immunoSEQ Assay, a bias-controlled multiplex PCR. For the original study's pipeline: The number of nucleated cells in each sample was estimated by amplification of reference gene primers within the assay. To quantify the absolute abundance of each unique TCRbeta CDR3 rearrangement, sequence reads were collapsed and filtered. For each sample, productive Simpson clonality was calculated as the square root of Simpson's diversity index over productive rearrangements. This is the immuneACCESS table as TCRdb keeps it, with only in-frame sequences that have V and J called. A part of the clones is gone; compared with another copy, unresolved V genes explain less than half, and the rest is unexplained. V and J calls and clone size are copied from that table; D and trimming were computed from the DNA. This sample has around 250,000 clones in its table, and around nine tenths of those were observed once. The leading ten clones occupy around 1.5% of the sample.

Remarks on this clone: Its target antigen remains unknown. No base quality information exists; no much larger clone differs at one position.

The source is a woman aged 55 to 70 who had recovered from COVID-19. The chain is encoded by TRBV27 joined to TRBJ1-1, with no reliable assignment of the D segment. Source material: peripheral blood. The DNA sequence is TGTGCCAGCAGTCCAAGCCCCACTATCATACATATGAACACTGAAGCTTTCTTT. Protein translation: CASSPSPTIIHMNTEAFF.